This T cell receptor (beta chain) appears in the sequencing data of a study of Ad26.COV2.S vaccination and SARS-CoV-2 variants. Study at large: Enrollment placed the donor in the COV1001 Ad26.COV2.S trial arm.

The study's findings and limits: There was a possibility that the TCR breadth and depth analyses underestimated total T cell responses.

With respect to this clone: Its antigen remains unidentified.

The treatment denotes: some 20 received Ad26.COV2.S at low or high dose, single or two shots; about 5 received placebo; per-sample allocation not given. Day 63 following the first vaccine or placebo injection was when the samples were taken. Per the germline V gene, CDR1 is LGHDT and CDR2 is YNNKEL (reference sequence). The CDR3 contains 14 residues. Germline trimming cut 4 bases from V and 2 bases from J; bases unmatched to any gene: 4. The method was immunoSEQ multiplex PCR; TCRdb's version includes in-frame clones alone and lacks a portion of them. The data show around 340,000 clones, approximately 90% seen once.

Sequenced here: peripheral blood, sampled in a trial of Ad26.COV2.S vaccine versus placebo. This rearrangement joins TRBV3-1 (or the pseudogene TRBV3-2) to TRBJ2-7, with TRBD1 matching over 8 bases. This clonotype was obtained from a person aged 18 to 65 who received the Ad26.COV2.S COVID-19 vaccine or a placebo. CDR3 loop: CASSLDRAPYEQYF. CDR3 DNA sequence: TGTGCCAGCAGCCTGGACAGGGCCCCCTACGAGCAGTACTTC.